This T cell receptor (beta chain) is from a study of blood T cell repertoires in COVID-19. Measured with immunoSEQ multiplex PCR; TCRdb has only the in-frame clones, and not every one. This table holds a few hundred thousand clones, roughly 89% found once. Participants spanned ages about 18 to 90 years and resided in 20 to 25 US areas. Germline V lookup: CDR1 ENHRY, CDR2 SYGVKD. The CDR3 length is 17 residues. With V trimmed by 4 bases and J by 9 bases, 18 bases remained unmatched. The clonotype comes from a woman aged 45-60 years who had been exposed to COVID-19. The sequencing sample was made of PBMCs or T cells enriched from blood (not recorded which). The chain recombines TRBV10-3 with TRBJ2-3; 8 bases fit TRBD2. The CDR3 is CAISGARSGGGLVTQYF. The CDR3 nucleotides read TGTGCCATCAGTGGGGCGAGGAGCGGGGGCGGACTCGTGACGCAGTATTTT.